The 11 T cell receptor beta chains presented below share a single source sample, sequenced in a study of read filtering for tumor transcriptome and immune sequencing. Molecular barcoded adaptors covering alpha/delta and beta/gamma chains were used on 400 to 450 ng RNA. TCRdb re-called the reads with MiXCR, one entry per CDR3 protein. The profile shows around 35,000 distinct CDR3 sequences, approximately 13% of them singletons. The material sequenced was a population of CD138-negative cells sorted from bone marrow. These TCRs come from a donor at least 40 years old with multiple myeloma.

This clonotype was counted many times. This rearrangement joins TRBV20-1 to TRBJ2-7; 7 positions agree with TRBD1. V dropped 2 bases and J dropped 5; count of bases not matched to a gene: 6. The length of the CDR3 is 13 residues. In germline, CDR1 is DFQATT, CDR2 SNEGSKA (reference sequence). This CDR3 is CSARPGQSHEQYF. In DNA form, the CDR3 reads TGCAGTGCTAGACCGGGACAGTCCCACGAGCAGTACTTC.

This clonotype was seen repeatedly, ten times or more. V usage is TRBV20-1 and J usage is TRBJ2-1; possible D gene TRBD2, 6 bases. The CDR3 consists of 15 residues. V gave up 5 bases and J gave up 5 bases, with 19 bases separating them. The germline V gene encodes CDR1 DFQATT and CDR2 SNEGSKA (reference sequence). The CDR3 DNA is TGCAGTGCTCCAAACCGGGCCCAGCGGGACAATGAGCAGTTCTTC. Translating it yields CSAPNRAQRDNEQFF.

This clonotype was observed at least ten times. The V gene is TRBV20-1, the J gene TRBJ2-7; D is possibly TRBD1 (6 bases). Germline CDR1 and CDR2: DFQATT and SNEGSKA (reference sequence). V was pared by 5 bases and J by 3 bases, with 11 bases between. This CDR3 is built from 12 residues. The DNA of the CDR3 is TGCAGTGCTTTCAGGGGAGTCTACGAGCAGTACTTC. Its protein product is CSAFRGVYEQYF.

Worth noting for this clonotype: A much larger clonotype is one base distant, so this may be a read error. The chain joins TRBV20-1 to TRBJ2-1; D gene uncertain. The CDR3 is 13 amino acids. The germline gives CDR1 DFQATT, CDR2 SNEGSKA (reference sequence). The CDR3 coding sequence is TGCAGAGCTCTGGGCGACTCCCACAATGAGCAGTTCTTC. It is translated as CRALGDSHNEQFF.

The sample holds many counts of this clonotype. The gene calls are TRBV20-1 and TRBJ1-5; D unclear. Germline assignment: CDR1 DFQATT and CDR2 SNEGSKA (reference sequence). Trimming removed 3 bases from V and 0 bases from J, with 6 bases in between. This CDR3 has 13 residues. CDR3 coding DNA: TGCAGTGCTAGTGTCCCTAGCAATCAGCCCCAGCATTTT. This codes for CSASVPSNQPQHF.

The chain couples TRBV4-1 to TRBJ2-3; TRBD2 agrees at 9 bases. Losses at the gene ends were 0 bases for V and 4 bases for J; bases not matched to a gene: 5. The V gene's germline CDR1 is MGHRA and CDR2 YSYEKL. CDR3 length: 16 residues. The chain's CDR3 is CASSQDGGRAPDTQYF. DNA for the CDR3: TGCGCCAGCAGCCAAGACGGCGGGAGGGCCCCAGATACGCAGTATTTT.

V and J are TRBV29-1 and TRBJ2-2, with 13 bases identical to TRBD2. V gave up 6 bases and J gave up 6 bases; unmatched junction bases: 10. The germline V gene encodes CDR1 SQVTM and CDR2 ANQGSEA. The CDR3 consists of 16 residues. CDR3 in amino acids: CSVRTSGREWAGELFF. The DNA for the CDR3 is TGCAGCGTAAGGACTAGCGGGAGAGAATGGGCCGGGGAGCTGTTTTTT.

This clonotype has a count of ten or more. The V gene is TRBV11-2, the J gene TRBJ1-5; D unresolved. Germline V gene sequence: CDR1 SGHAT, CDR2 FQNNGV. Trimming shortened V by 1 base and J by 4 bases, and 14 bases separated the two germline ends. The CDR3 runs 16 residues. CDR3 protein: CASSLGSGRVNQPQHF. The CDR3 DNA sequence: TGTGCCAGCAGCTTAGGATCCGGACGGGTAAATCAGCCCCAGCATTTT.

This chain uses TRBV12-3 or TRBV12-4 with TRBJ1-3, with 8 bases lining up with TRBD1. The CDR3 is made up of 15 amino acids. V lost 6 bases to trimming and J lost 6 bases; unmatched junction nucleotides: 10. The CDR3 DNA is TGTGCCAGCAGCACTAAGGGGACAGGACAAAACACCATATATTTT. Its translation: CASSTKGTGQNTIYF.

This clonotype showed up many times. CDR3 amino acids: CASRPRSRGKTEAFF. For the CDR3, the DNA is TGTGCCAGCAGGCCTCGATCGAGGGGGAAGACTGAAGCTTTCTTT. This chain joins TRBV6-5 and TRBJ1-1; possible D gene TRBD1, 6 bases. Germline assignment: CDR1 MNHEY and CDR2 SVGAGI. The germline V and J ends were trimmed by 6 bases and 5 bases, with 19 bases remaining between them. The CDR3 contains 15 residues.

This clonotype occurred many times. The genes are TRBV9 and TRBJ2-7; D might be TRBD1 (5 bases). Trimming stripped 2 bases from V and 3 bases from J, with 12 bases between. The CDR3 is 14 amino acids. The germline CDR1 and CDR2 sequences are SGDLS and YYNGEE. CDR3: CASSVTDTFYEQYF. The DNA for the CDR3 is TGTGCCAGCAGCGTGACAGATACCTTCTACGAGCAGTACTTC.